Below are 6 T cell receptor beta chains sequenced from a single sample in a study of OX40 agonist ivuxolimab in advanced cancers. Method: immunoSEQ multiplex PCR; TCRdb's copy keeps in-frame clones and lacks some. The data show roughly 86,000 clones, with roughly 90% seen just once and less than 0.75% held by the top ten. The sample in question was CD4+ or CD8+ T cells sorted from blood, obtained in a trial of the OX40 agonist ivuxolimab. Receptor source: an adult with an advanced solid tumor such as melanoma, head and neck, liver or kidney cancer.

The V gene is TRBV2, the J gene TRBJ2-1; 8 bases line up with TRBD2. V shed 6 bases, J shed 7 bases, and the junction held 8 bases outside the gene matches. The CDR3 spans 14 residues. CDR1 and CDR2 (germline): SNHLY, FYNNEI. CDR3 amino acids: CASSRSGRGNEQFF. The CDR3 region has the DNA TGTGCCAGCAGCCGGAGCGGGAGAGGGAATGAGCAGTTCTTC. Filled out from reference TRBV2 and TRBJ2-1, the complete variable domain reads EPEVTQTPSHQVTQMGQEVILRCVPISNHLYFYWYRQILGQKVEFLVSFYNNEISEKSEIFDDQFSVERPDGSNFTLKIRSTKLEDSAMYFCASSRSGRGNEQFFGPGTRLTVL.

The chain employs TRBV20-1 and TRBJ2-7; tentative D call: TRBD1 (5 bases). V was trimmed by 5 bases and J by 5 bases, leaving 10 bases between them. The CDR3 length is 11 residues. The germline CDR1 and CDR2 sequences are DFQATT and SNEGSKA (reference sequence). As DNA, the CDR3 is TGCAGTGCTGGGGCCACGGACGAGCAGTACTTC. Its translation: CSAGATDEQYF.

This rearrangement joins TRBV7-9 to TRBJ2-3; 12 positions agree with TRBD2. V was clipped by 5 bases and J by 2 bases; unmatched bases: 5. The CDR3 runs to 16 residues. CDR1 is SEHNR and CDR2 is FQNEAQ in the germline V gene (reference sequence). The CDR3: CASSPGLAGATDTQYF. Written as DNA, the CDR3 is TGTGCCAGCAGCCCGGGACTAGCGGGTGCCACAGATACGCAGTATTTT.

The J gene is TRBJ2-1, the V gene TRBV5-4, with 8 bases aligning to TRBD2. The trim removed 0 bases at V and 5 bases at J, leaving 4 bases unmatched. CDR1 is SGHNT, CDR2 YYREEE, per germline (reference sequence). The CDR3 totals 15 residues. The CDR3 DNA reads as TGTGCCAGCAGCTTGGAGGGCGGGAGGAACAATGAGCAGTTCTTC. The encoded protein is CASSLEGGRNNEQFF.

The CDR3 region is CASSDPGQKDTQYF. DNA of the CDR3: TGTGCCAGCAGTGATCCGGGACAGAAAGATACGCAGTATTTT. This chain joins TRBV6-5 and TRBJ2-3, with 7 bases matching TRBD1. The CDR3 has 14 amino acids. Germline V gives CDR1 MNHEY, CDR2 SVGAGI. V lost 5 bases and J lost 5; bases outside the gene matches: 7.

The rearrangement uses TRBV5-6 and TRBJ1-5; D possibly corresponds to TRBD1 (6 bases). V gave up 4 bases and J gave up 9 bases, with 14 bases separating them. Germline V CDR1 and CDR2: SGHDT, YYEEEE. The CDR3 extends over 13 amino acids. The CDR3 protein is CASSQHGGGPQHF. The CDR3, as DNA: TGTGCCAGCAGCCAACACGGAGGGGGGCCCCAGCATTTT.